This T cell receptor (beta chain) was recorded in a study of PD-1 blockade in classical Hodgkin lymphoma (dated by TCRdb to the early 2020s). With regard to the full study: Nivolumab dosing was 3 mg/kg intravenously every 2 weeks, continuing until either disease progression or unacceptable toxicity. A peripheral blood immune signature of response to PD-1 blockade in classical Hodgkin lymphoma was defined using TCR beta sequencing and CyTOF. Broader findings and caveats from the paper: Newly diagnosed patients were reported to have lower baseline TCR diversity than healthy donors, and relapsed/refractory patients were reported to have lower baseline TCR diversity still. Trial patients achieving complete response had baseline diversity similar to newly diagnosed patients, whereas partial responders and progressors had significantly lower diversity. A significant rise by C4D1 was seen in CD4+ but not CD8+ TCR diversity (p=0.0027 vs p=0.16), with the rise being most apparent in complete responders (p=0.02). Lower diversity was seen in patients whose nivolumab began less than 1 year after ASCT, and these patients were left out of later analyses so that immune reconstitution would not confound the results. The study was restricted to a single clinical trial cohort, and the causes of repertoire differences, possibly disease activity or prior therapy, were left undefined.

The germline V gene (reference sequence) gives CDR1 as SEHNR and CDR2 as FQNEAQ. The CDR3 spans 14 residues, from the cysteine through the phenylalanine. Here the CDR3 DNA is all that survives: 42 bases in frame from base 1. V and J lose 1 base and 7 bases, and a span of 10 bases separates them. The time point label corresponds to: cycle 4 day 1 (C4D1), after around six weeks of nivolumab. Every trial patient had relapsed after autologous stem cell transplantation, and cohorts A, B and C differed in prior brentuximab vedotin exposure. A Miltenyi CD8+ T cell isolation kit was used for magnetic negative selection to purify CD8+ T cells from thawed PBMCs. The trial cohort was composed of some 57 patients with relapsed/refractory classical Hodgkin lymphoma, for whom complete response, partial response or progressive disease was recorded as best overall response. In the multi-cohort phase II CheckMate 205 trial, trial patients received single-agent nivolumab. An independent review committee assessed best overall response by applying the 2007 International Working Group response criteria. Trial PBMCs were obtained immediately prior to nivolumab initiation (C1D1) and on therapy at cycle 2 day 1 and cycle 4 day 1. After peripheral blood was drawn into 8 mL Vacutainer Cell Preparation Tubes, PBMCs were isolated by centrifugation and then cryopreserved. Purified CD4+ and CD8+ fractions were prepared only for cases with an additional available PBMC sample. Magnetically labelled cells were removed on LS columns in a quadroMACS separator, and the flow-through was retained as the purified fraction.

The Qiagen DNeasy kit was used to extract genomic DNA both from unsorted PBMCs and from the negatively selected CD4+ and CD8+ fractions. TCR beta CDR3 regions were amplified by immunoSEQ multiplex PCR using primers annealing to V and J segments. A synthetic immune receptor repertoire was used to minimize amplification bias, and any remaining bias was removed computationally after sequencing. On the study's bioinformatics: Custom Python scripts were used to quantify repertoire diversity as the Shannon entropy index. Unsorted, CD4+ and CD8+ repertoires were analyzed separately, except in combined analyses where CD4+ and CD8+ sequences were merged in silico. A clone counted as expanded when the clone's frequency after treatment rose at least 2-fold relative to C1D1, and clones undetected at baseline were given a pseudocount of 0.5. Singleton clones were defined as clones with 0 or 1 copy at C1D1, and non-singleton clones were defined as clones with 2 or more copies. Clones expanded in unsorted samples were assigned a CD4+, CD8+ or unknown annotation through matching of protein sequences in sorted samples from the same patient. Wilcoxon tests on paired samples were used to test diversity changes from C1D1 to C4D1. The immuneACCESS repertoire file appears here via TCRdb, limited to in-frame rearrangements. These files lack a portion of the clones; in checked studies, under half of the deficit traces to unresolved V genes, and the cause of the others is not known. Clonal size and the V and J genes are those of that table, whereas D and trimming came from the DNA. Here the sample has about 15,000 clones; about nine tenths occur a single time. Less than 20% of the sample is held by the ten biggest clonotypes.

Details on this clone: This clone's antigen is unknown. Per-base qualities were not stored, and no clone one base away is much larger.

The rearrangement combines TRBV7-9 with TRBJ2-2; the D gene is perhaps TRBD1, from 5 matching bases. The clonotype comes from a human donor with classical Hodgkin lymphoma. The source material was CD8+ T cells from blood, sampled before the fourth cycle of nivolumab. The bases are TGTGCCAGCAGCTTAGTAGGGGCTGGCGGGGAGCTGTTTTTT. Translated, this gives CASSLVGAGGELFF. The entire variable domain, with the stretches around the CDR3 drawn from the reference TRBV7-9 and TRBJ2-2 proteins, is DTGVSQNPRHKITKRGQNVTFRCDPISEHNRLYWYRQTLGQGPEFLTYFQNEAQLEKSRLLSDRFSAERPKGSFSTLEIQRTEQGDSAMYLCASSLVGAGGELFFGEGSRLTVL.